The T cell receptor beta chain under discussion was sequenced for a study of OX40 agonist ivuxolimab in advanced cancers. Of note for this clone: The antigen is not known.

V dropped 0 bases and J dropped 2; count of bases not matched to a gene: 0. There are 14 residues in the CDR3. Germline-derived CDR1 and CDR2 are SGHRS and YFSETQ. Assay used: immunoSEQ multiplex PCR; TCRdb lists only in-frame clones, some missing. The sample consists of 40,000 to 45,000 clones, about 90% of them appearing once. Study-wide findings and caveats: Low normalized T-cell clonal expansion was also seen in some nonresponders.

The chain uses TRBV5-1 and TRBJ2-7; 9 nucleotides match TRBD2. The receptor's source is an adult with an advanced solid tumor such as melanoma, head and neck, liver or kidney cancer. The sequencing here drew on CD4+ or CD8+ T cells sorted from blood, taken in a trial of the OX40 agonist ivuxolimab. For the CDR3, the DNA is TGCGCCAGCAGCTTGGTAGCGGGAGCCTACGAGCAGTACTTC. This translates into CASSLVAGAYEQYF. Supplemented by reference TRBV5-1 and TRBJ2-7, the full variable domain reads KAGVTQTPRYLIKTRGQQVTLSCSPISGHRSVSWYQQTPGQGLQFLFEYFSETQRNKGNFPGRFSGRQFSNSRSEMNVSTLELGDSALYLCASSLVAGAYEQYFGPGTRLTVT.